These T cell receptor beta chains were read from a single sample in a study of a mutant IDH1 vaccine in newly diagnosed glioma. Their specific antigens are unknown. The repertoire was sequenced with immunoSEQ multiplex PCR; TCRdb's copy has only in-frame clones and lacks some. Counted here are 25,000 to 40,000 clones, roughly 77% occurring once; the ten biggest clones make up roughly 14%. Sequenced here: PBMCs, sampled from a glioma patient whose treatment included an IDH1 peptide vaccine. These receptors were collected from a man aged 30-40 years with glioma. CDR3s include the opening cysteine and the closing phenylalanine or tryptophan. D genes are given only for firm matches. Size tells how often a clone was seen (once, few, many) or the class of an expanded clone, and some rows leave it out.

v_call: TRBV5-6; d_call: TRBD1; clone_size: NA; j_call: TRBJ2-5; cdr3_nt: TGTGCCAGCAGCTTCCCGGGACAGGGAACAAAGCAGTACTTC; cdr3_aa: CASSFPGQGTKQYF
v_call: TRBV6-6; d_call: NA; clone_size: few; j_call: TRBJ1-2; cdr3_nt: TGTGCCAGCAGTTACTCGGAAAGGGGGGGCGGCTACACCTTC; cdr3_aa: CASSYSERGGGYTF
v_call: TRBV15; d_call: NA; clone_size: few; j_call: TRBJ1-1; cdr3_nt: TGTGCCACCAGCAGAGACCCCAGCCCGGGCACTGAAGCTTTCTTT; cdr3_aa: CATSRDPSPGTEAFF
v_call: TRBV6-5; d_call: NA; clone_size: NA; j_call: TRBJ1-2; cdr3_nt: TGTGCCAGCAGTTCGGTTAGCTCTATGGGCCGTGGCTACACCTTC; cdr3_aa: CASSSVSSMGRGYTF
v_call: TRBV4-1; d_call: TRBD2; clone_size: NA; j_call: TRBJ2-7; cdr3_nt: TGCGCCAGCAGCCAAGGACTAGCGGGAGTTCAGCGCTCCTACGAGCAGTACTTC; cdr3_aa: CASSQGLAGVQRSYEQYF
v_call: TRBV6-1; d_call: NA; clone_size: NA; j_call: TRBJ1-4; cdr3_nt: TGTGCCAGCAGTGATGTATTCGGGGAACCAAATGAAAAACTGTTTTTT; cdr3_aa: CASSDVFGEPNEKLFF
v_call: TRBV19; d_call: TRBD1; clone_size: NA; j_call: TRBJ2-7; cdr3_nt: TGTGCCAGTAGTTCGACAGGGCTCGGGACCTACGAGCAGTACTTC; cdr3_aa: CASSSTGLGTYEQYF
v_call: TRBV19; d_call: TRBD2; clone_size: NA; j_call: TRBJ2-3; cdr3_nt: TGTGCCAGTAGTAAGCAAAGCGGGGGGGGCGCACCAGATACGCAGTATTTT; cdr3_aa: CASSKQSGGGAPDTQYF
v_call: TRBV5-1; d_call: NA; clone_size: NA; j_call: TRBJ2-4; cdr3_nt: TGCGCCAGCAGCTTGGAACTTGGGACCCAAGTTAAAAACATTCAGTACTTC; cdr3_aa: CASSLELGTQVKNIQYF
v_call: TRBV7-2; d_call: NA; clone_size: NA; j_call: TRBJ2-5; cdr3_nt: TGTGCCAGCAGCCCCAGGGAGACCCAGTACTTC; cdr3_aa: CASSPRETQYF
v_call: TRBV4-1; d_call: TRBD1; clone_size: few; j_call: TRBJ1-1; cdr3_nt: TGCGCCAGCAGCCGCGGACAGGGGATGTGGACTGAAGCTTTCTTT; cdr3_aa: CASSRGQGMWTEAFF
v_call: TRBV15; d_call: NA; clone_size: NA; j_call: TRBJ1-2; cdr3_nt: TGTGCCACCAGCAGAGATAACTATGGCTACACCTTC; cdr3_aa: CATSRDNYGYTF
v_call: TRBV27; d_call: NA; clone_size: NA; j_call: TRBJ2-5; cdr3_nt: TGTGCCAGCAGTTTAGTCTCGGGCTTACAAGAGACCCAGTACTTC; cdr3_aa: CASSLVSGLQETQYF
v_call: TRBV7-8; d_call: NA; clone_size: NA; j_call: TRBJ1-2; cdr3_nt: TGTGCCAGCAGCGACGGTGCCGGCAGGCTCTCTGGGGCTAACTATGGCTACACCTTC; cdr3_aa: CASSDGAGRLSGANYGYTF
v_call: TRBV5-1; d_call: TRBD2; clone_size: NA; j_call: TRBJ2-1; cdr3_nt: TGCGCCAGCAGCTTGGGGGGAGGGCCCTCGAATGAGCAGTTCTTC; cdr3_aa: CASSLGGGPSNEQFF
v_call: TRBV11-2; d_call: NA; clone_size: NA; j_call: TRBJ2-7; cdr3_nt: TGTGCCAGCACCCTCTGGGGGTCCCACGAGCAGTACTTC; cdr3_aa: CASTLWGSHEQYF
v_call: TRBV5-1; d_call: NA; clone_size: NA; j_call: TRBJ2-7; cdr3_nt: TGCGCCAGCAGCTTGGGGGGCCCGTACGAGCAGTACTTC; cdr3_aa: CASSLGGPYEQYF
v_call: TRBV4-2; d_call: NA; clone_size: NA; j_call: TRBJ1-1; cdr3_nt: TGTGCCAGCAGACTACAGGGCGAGAACACTGAAGCTTTCTTT; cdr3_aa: CASRLQGENTEAFF
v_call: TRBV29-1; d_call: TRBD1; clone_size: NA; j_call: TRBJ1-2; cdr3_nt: TGCAGCGTGGGACAGGGGGACGTTAGTGGCTACACCTTC; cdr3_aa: CSVGQGDVSGYTF
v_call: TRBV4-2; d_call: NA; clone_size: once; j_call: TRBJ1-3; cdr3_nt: TGTGCCAGCAGCCAACCAGGAGACTCTGGAAACACCATATATTTT; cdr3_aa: CASSQPGDSGNTIYF
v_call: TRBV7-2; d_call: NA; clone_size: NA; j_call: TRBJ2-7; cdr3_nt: TGTGCCAGCAGCTTAAGCGGTCCCTACGAGCAGTACTTC; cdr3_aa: CASSLSGPYEQYF
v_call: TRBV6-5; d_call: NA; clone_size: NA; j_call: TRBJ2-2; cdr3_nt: TGTGCCAGCAGTTGGGGAGCCGGGGAGCTGTTTTTT; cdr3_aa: CASSWGAGELFF
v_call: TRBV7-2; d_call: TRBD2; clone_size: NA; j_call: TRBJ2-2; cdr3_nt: TGTGCCAGCAGCCAAGGACTAGCGGGAGGTTCGACCGGGGAGCTGTTTTTT; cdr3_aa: CASSQGLAGGSTGELFF
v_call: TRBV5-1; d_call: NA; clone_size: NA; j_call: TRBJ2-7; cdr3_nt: TGCGCCAGCAGCTTGGGGGTGCCAGAGACTGAGAGCTCCTACGAGCAGTACTTC; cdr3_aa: CASSLGVPETESSYEQYF
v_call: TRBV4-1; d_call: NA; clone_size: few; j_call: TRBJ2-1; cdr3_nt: TGCGCCAGCAGCCCCCCGGCAGGGCCCGACAATGAGCAGTTCTTC; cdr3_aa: CASSPPAGPDNEQFF
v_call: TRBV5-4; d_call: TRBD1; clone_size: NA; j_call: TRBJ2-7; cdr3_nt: TGTGCCAGCAGCTCCGGGACAGGGGGAGGGTACGAGCAGTACTTC; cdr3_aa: CASSSGTGGGYEQYF
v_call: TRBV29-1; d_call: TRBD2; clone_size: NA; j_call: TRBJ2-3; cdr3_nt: TGCAGCGTGACCCCGGGGGGGCGCACAGATACGCAGTATTTT; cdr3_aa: CSVTPGGRTDTQYF
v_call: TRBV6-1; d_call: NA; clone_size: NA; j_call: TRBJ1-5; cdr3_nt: TGTGCCAGCAGTGAAGAAATACAGTTATTCAATCAGCCCCAGCATTTT; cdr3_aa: CASSEEIQLFNQPQHF
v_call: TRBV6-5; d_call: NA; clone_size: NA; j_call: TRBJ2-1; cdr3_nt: TGTGCCAGCAGTTATATCGGCCGGGACGGTGAGCAGTTCTTC; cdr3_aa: CASSYIGRDGEQFF
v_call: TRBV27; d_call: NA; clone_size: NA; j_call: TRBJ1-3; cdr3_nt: TGTGCCAGCAGTCCCCTGGGGAGGCACGGAAACACCATATATTTT; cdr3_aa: CASSPLGRHGNTIYF
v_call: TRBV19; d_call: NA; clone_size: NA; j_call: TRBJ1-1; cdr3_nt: TGTGCCAGTAGCACTGGAAGATATGGGGGCACTGAAGCTTTCTTT; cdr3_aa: CASSTGRYGGTEAFF
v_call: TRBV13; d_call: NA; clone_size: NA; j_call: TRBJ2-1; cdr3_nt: TGTGCCAGCAGCCCCTGGCTTTACAATGAGCAGTTCTTC; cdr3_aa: CASSPWLYNEQFF
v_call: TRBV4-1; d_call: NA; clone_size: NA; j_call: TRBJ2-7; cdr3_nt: TGCGCCAGCAGCCAAGATCCACCCCACTACGAGCAGTACTTC; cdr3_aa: CASSQDPPHYEQYF